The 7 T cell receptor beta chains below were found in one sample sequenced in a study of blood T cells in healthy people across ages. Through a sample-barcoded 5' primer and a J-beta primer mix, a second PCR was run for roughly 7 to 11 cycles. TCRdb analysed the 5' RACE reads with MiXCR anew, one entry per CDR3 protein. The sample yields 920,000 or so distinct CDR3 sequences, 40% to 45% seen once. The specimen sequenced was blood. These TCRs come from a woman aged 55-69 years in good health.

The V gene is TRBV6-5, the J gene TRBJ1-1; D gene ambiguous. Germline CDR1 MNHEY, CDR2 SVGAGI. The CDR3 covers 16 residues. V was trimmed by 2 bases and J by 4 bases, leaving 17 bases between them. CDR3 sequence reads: CASSYGGANPPTEAFF. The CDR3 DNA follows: TGTGCCAGCAGTTACGGAGGAGCAAACCCCCCCACTGAAGCTTTCTTT.

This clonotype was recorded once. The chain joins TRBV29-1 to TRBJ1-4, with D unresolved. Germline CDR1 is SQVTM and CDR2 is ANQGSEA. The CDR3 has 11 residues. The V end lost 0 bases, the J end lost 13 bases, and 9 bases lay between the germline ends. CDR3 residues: CSVEDNGRLFF. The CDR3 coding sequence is TGCAGCGTTGAAGATAACGGGAGACTGTTTTTT.

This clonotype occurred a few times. DNA of the CDR3: TGTGCCAGCAGCTGGGACCCGCGGATTGGGGAGCAGTTCTTC. This gives the protein CASSWDPRIGEQFF. This chain joins TRBV11-2 and TRBJ2-1, with D perhaps assigned TRBD1 or TRBD2 (5 bases each). V lost 4 bases to trimming and J lost 10 bases, with 17 bases between them. The CDR3 length is 14 residues. Per the germline V gene, CDR1 is SGHAT and CDR2 is FQNNGV.

CDR3 DNA: TGTGCCATCAGTGAGTCCGAACAGGGCAGCTCCTACGAGCAGTACTTC. Protein product: CAISESEQGSSYEQYF. The chain recombines TRBV10-3 with TRBJ2-7; the D gene is possibly TRBD1 (6 bases). This CDR3 is built from 16 residues. Trimming shortened V by 0 bases and J by 0 bases, and 12 bases separated the two germline ends. Germline V gives CDR1 ENHRY, CDR2 SYGVKD.

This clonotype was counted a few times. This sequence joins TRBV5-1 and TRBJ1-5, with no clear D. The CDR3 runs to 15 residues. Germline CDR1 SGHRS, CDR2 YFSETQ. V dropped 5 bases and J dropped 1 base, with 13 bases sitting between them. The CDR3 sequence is CASSPFGESNQPQHF. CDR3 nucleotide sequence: TGCGCCAGCAGTCCCTTTGGGGAGAGCAATCAGCCCCAGCATTTT.

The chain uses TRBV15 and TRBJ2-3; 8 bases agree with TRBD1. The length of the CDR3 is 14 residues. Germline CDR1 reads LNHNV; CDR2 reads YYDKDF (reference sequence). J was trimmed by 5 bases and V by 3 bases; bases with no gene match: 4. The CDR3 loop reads CATSRDRAIDTQYF. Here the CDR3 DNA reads TGTGCCACCAGCAGGGACAGGGCAATAGATACGCAGTATTTT.

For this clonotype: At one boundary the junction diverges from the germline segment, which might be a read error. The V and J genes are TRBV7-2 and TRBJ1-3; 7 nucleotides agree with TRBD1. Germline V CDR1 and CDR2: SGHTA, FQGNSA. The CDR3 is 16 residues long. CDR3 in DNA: TGTGTCAGCAGCCCTTTACAGGGGCCCTCTGGAAACACCATATATTTT. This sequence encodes CVSSPLQGPSGNTIYF.